This passage covers 25 T cell receptor delta chains from one sample sequenced in a study of Vγ9Vδ2 T cells in congenital toxoplasmosis. cDNA was made by template-switch reverse transcription with TRGC- and TRDC-specific primers in one tube. The TRGC primer was designed to bind both TRGC1 and TRGC2 constant genes. With CATT, TCRdb re-called clones from the reads. The sample contains 350 to 450 delta-chain clones, about 15% of which appear only once. The sample was gamma-delta T cells from blood. The receptors come from a child under 10 years old born to a mother with Toxoplasma gondii infection during pregnancy, either congenitally infected or uninfected (not recorded which).

As concerns this clone: With only one base between it and a far larger clone, this is likely a read error. The rearrangement joins TRDV1 to TRDJ1; 9 positions match TRDD3. The V gene's germline CDR1 is TSWWSYY and CDR2 QGS. This CDR3 has 24 amino acids. V lost 1 base to trimming and J lost 4 bases; unmatched junction nucleotides: 31. Written as DNA, the CDR3 is TGTGCTCTTGGGGAACGGACCTCGGTTGCCTACGCGTACTGGGGGAGTGGAACTTTCGATAAACTCATCTTT. This encodes CALGERTSVAYAYWGSGTFDKLIF.

As for this clone: The likely explanation is a read error, given a far larger clone one base away. This CDR3 is also generated by other DNA sequences in the sample. The chain joins TRDV2 to TRDJ3, with 12 bases lining up with TRDD3. V lost 0 bases, J lost 4 bases, and 9 bases stayed unmatched. CDR3 length: 20 residues. Germline assignment: CDR1 GEAIGNYY and CDR2 EKD. Written as DNA, the CDR3 is TGTGCCTGTGACACCGCTGGGGGATACGCGAGCTCATGGGACACCCGACAGATGTTTTTC. It yields the protein CACDTAGGYASSWDTRQMFF.

Note on this clone: This probably arose from a read error, given a far larger clone one base away. Different DNA sequences within this sample yield the same CDR3. This chain connects TRDV1 to TRDJ1; D possibly uses TRDD2 or TRDD3 (7 bases each). V was trimmed by 0 bases and J by 0 bases, leaving 44 bases between them. CDR3 length: 27 amino acids. Germline CDR1 and CDR2: TSWWSYY and QGS. The CDR3 coding sequence is TGTGCTCTTGGGGAACTGGGGATTCCTACGTTTTGTGGACCTGGGGGGTACGCCGAAGGGTACACCGATAAACTCATCTTT. Protein: CALGELGIPTFCGPGGYAEGYTDKLIF.

This clone is a singleton in its sample. A far larger clone differs by one base, so this is likely a read error. The genes are TRDV1 and TRDJ1; 12 positions agree with TRDD3. CDR1 TSWWSYY and CDR2 QGS come from the germline V gene. The CDR3 is 24 amino acids. In nucleotides, the CDR3 is TGTGCTCTTGCGGAAAGGGCCCTCATGACGGACGGCTCTGGGGGATACGGGGACACCGATAAACTCATCTTT. Residues: CALAERALMTDGSGGYGDTDKLIF.

A word on this clone: A far larger clone is one nucleotide away, so this likely arose from a read error. The genes are TRDV1 and TRDJ1; 7 nucleotides match TRDD3. The CDR3 is made up of 23 amino acids. CDR1 and CDR2 from the germline V gene are TSWWSYY and QGS. The DNA for the CDR3 is TGTGCTCGTGGGGAACCCCCATTCCCATACGGGCTGGGGGGGCTTGGCCTCACCGATAAACTCATCTTT. Protein: CARGEPPFPYGLGGLGLTDKLIF.

This clone has a handful of counts. TCRdb lists the protein of a much larger clone for this DNA, which differs at residue 3, so this is likely a read error; the protein given here is translated from the DNA itself. The chain links TRDV2 to TRDJ1; D might be TRDD3 (6 bases). The CDR3 extends over 15 amino acids. Germline V gene data show CDR1 as GEAIGNYY and CDR2 as EKD. Here the CDR3 DNA reads TGTGCCGGTGACAAAGCTGGGGACCACACCGATAAACTCATCTTT. Translation gives CAGDKAGDHTDKLIF.

This clone was observed a few times. The mismatch at residue 12 between this DNA's translation and the TCRdb protein of a much larger clone likely reflects a read error; the protein shown is translated from the DNA. This chain connects TRDV2 to TRDJ3; 8 nucleotides agree with TRDD3. Germline V gene lookup returns CDR1 GEAIGNYY and CDR2 EKD. This CDR3 spans 19 amino acids. This chain's CDR3 is CACDQYWGSDSLDTRQMFF. The DNA of the CDR3 is TGTGCCTGTGACCAATACTGGGGGTCCGACTCCTTGGACACCCGACAGATGTTTTTC.

In regard to this clone: This DNA's translation differs at residue 7 from TCRdb's protein, which comes from a much larger clone; a read error is likely, and the protein shown is translated from the DNA. The chain couples TRDV2 to TRDJ3; no clear D. This CDR3 region has 13 residues. Germline CDR1 and CDR2: GEAIGNYY and EKD. The CDR3 sequence: CACDTWETRQMFF. In nucleotides, the CDR3 is TGTGCCTGTGACACCTGGGAAACCCGACAGATGTTTTTC.

In its sample, this clone was seen a few times. This DNA translates differently at residue 5 from the TCRdb protein, which is that of a much larger clone; a read error is likely, and the protein shown is the DNA's own translation. V usage is TRDV3 and J usage is TRDJ2; 10 bases align to TRDD3. Trimming took 1 base from V and 5 from J; bases not matched to a gene: 4. This CDR3 contains 14 residues. Germline CDR1 and CDR2: TVYSNPD and GDNSRS (reference sequence). As DNA, the CDR3 is TGTGCCTTTAAAGCACTGGGGGATACAGCACAACTCTTCTTT. It is translated as CAFKALGDTAQLFF.

Notes on this clone: The protein given by TCRdb reflects a much larger clone and differs at residue 11 from this DNA's translation, likely from a read error; the protein shown is the DNA's translation. This rearrangement joins TRDV2 to TRDJ1; D may be TRDD3 (6 bases). Germline V gene data show CDR1 as GEAIGNYY and CDR2 as EKD. The CDR3 spans 15 residues. The CDR3 sequence: CACDKAGDHTEKLIF. The CDR3 DNA reads as TGTGCCTGTGACAAAGCTGGGGACCACACCGAAAAACTCATCTTT.

As regards this clone: One base separates it from a far larger clone, so it is likely a read error. Other DNA variants within this sample encode the same CDR3. This rearrangement joins TRDV3 to TRDJ2; 9 bases match TRDD3. The CDR3 extends over 14 amino acids. Per the germline V gene, CDR1 is TVYSNPD and CDR2 is GDNSRS (reference sequence). The ends lost 1 base at V and 5 bases at J; junction bases unmatched: 5. CDR3 nucleotide sequence: TGTGCCTTTAAAGTTCTGGGGGATACAGCACAACTCTTCTTT. This codes for CAFKVLGDTAQLFF.

This clone has more than one count but fewer than ten. The protein recorded in TCRdb matches a much larger clone and deviates from this DNA's translation at residue 18, suggesting a read error; the protein here is obtained by translating the DNA. The rearrangement joins TRDV1 to TRDJ1; TRDD3 agrees at 13 bases. The germline gives CDR1 TSWWSYY, CDR2 QGS. The CDR3 has 20 amino acids. The CDR3 reads CALGEGQYYDHWGIRDKIIF. The CDR3, as DNA: TGTGCTCTTGGGGAAGGGCAATACTACGATCACTGGGGGATACGGGATAAAATCATCTTT.

The table lists this clone with a few counts. TCRdb lists the protein of a much larger clone for this DNA, which differs at residue 11, so this is likely a read error; the protein given here is translated from the DNA itself. This sequence joins TRDV2 and TRDJ3; 12 positions agree with TRDD3. The trim removed 0 bases at V and 1 base at J, leaving 6 bases unmatched. The CDR3 totals 20 residues. Germline CDR1 is GEAIGNYY and CDR2 is EKD. The CDR3 sequence: CACDTAGGYARSWDTRQMFF. The CDR3 DNA sequence: TGTGCCTGTGACACCGCTGGGGGATACGCGAGATCCTGGGACACCCGACAGATGTTTTTC.

In its sample, this clone was seen a few times. TCRdb's protein for this DNA is that of a much larger clone and differs from the translation at residue 8, likely a read error; the protein shown is the DNA translation. The chain links TRDV1 to TRDJ1, with TRDD3 identical over 7 bases. The CDR3 has 21 residues. CDR1 is TSWWSYY, CDR2 QGS, per germline. Losses at the gene ends were 2 bases for V and 3 bases for J; bases not matched to a gene: 24. The DNA for the CDR3 is TGTGCTCTTGGGGAAGAAGGTCACAGAATTTACTGGGGCCAAAGGGCCGATAAACTCATCTTT. Its translation is CALGEEGHRIYWGQRADKLIF.

V and J are TRDV2 and TRDJ1; TRDD3 matches 12 bases. With V trimmed by 2 bases and J by 1 base, 10 bases remained unmatched. CDR1 is GEAIGNYY, CDR2 EKD, per germline. There are 18 residues in the CDR3. CDR3 amino acids: CACDIGYWGILFTDKLIF. CDR3 DNA sequence: TGTGCCTGTGACATTGGGTACTGGGGGATACTGTTCACCGATAAACTCATCTTT.

This clone was detected only a few times. TCRdb's entry gives the protein of a much larger clone, which mismatches this DNA's translation at residue 12, likely from a read error; the protein reported here is translated from the DNA. This chain uses TRDV2 with TRDJ3, with TRDD3 identical over 12 bases. V shed 0 bases and J 2 bases; nucleotides not matched to a gene: 7. Germline CDR1 is GEAIGNYY and CDR2 is EKD. There are 20 residues in the CDR3. For the CDR3, the DNA is TGTGCCTGTGACACCGCTGGGGGATACGCGAGCCCCTGGGACACCCGACAGATGTTTTTC. Protein product: CACDTAGGYASPWDTRQMFF.

Of note for this clone: TCRdb lists the protein of a much larger clone for this DNA, which differs at residue 12, so this is likely a read error; the protein given here is translated from the DNA itself. V is TRDV3 and J is TRDJ2, with TRDD3 matching 12 bases. CDR3 length equals 14 residues. Germline V CDR1 and CDR2: TVYSNPD, GDNSRS (reference sequence). In nucleotides, the CDR3 is TGTGCCTTTAAAGTACTGGGGGATACAGCACAACCCTTCTTT. Protein: CAFKVLGDTAQPFF.

Turning to this clone: One base separates it from a far larger clone, so it is likely a read error. J is TRDJ3 and V is TRDV2; 12 bases fit TRDD3. CDR3 length: 22 amino acids. CDR1 and CDR2 from the germline V gene are GEAIGNYY and EKD. CDR3 protein: CACDIGYWGIPSTSRDTRQMFF. CDR3 sequence (DNA): TGTGCCTGTGACATTGGGTACTGGGGGATACCTTCTACCTCCCGGGACACCCGACAGATGTTTTTC.

A remark on this clone: Translating this DNA gives a protein that differs at residue 8 from the TCRdb one, which belongs to a much larger clone; a read error is likely, and the protein shown is this translation. The chain joins TRDV2 to TRDJ1, with a tentative D call TRDD3 (5 bases). Germline V gene lookup returns CDR1 GEAIGNYY and CDR2 EKD. V lost 2 bases and J 0 bases, leaving 12 bases between the germline ends. The CDR3 runs 15 residues. As DNA, the CDR3 is TGTGCCTGTGACAAAGCTGGGTACCACACCGATAAACTCATCTTT. Protein sequence: CACDKAGYHTDKLIF.

This clone was detected only a few times. It is likely a read error: a sequence one base away is far more abundant. The rearrangement uses TRDV1 and TRDJ1; TRDD3 matches at 9 bases. This CDR3 has 23 amino acids. Germline-derived CDR1 and CDR2 are TSWWSYY and QGS. Here the CDR3 reads CALVEWGLGDSLLGDSYTDKLIF. For the CDR3, the DNA is TGTGCTCTTGTGGAATGGGGCTTGGGGGACTCCCTACTGGGGGACTCGTACACCGATAAACTCATCTTT.

The sample holds a few counts of this clone. The amino acid sequence in TCRdb belongs to a much larger clone and departs from this DNA's translation at residue 13, likely a sequencing read error; the sequence shown is translated from the DNA. The chain uses TRDV2 and TRDJ3; 12 nucleotides agree with TRDD3. This CDR3 region has 20 residues. Germline V gives CDR1 GEAIGNYY, CDR2 EKD. The CDR3 coding sequence is TGTGCCTGTGACACCGCTGGGGGATACGCGAGCTCCTTGGACACCCGACAGATGTTTTTC. Its protein is CACDTAGGYASSLDTRQMFF.

For this clone: A much larger clone sits a single nucleotide away, making a read error possible. This sample includes further DNA sequences coding for the same CDR3. The V gene is TRDV1, the J gene TRDJ1; 13 bases agree with TRDD3. Germline values: CDR1 TSWWSYY, CDR2 QGS. The CDR3 is made up of 28 amino acids. The CDR3 nucleotides are TGTGCGCTTGGGGACGTCTCGCAGTCCTGGTCGGAAAACATACTGGGGGATACGTGGTTGGAAGGGACCGATAAACTCATCTTT. It is translated as CALGDVSQSWSENILGDTWLEGTDKLIF.

In regard to this clone: The protein TCRdb gives is from a much larger clone and does not agree with this DNA's translation at residue 10, likely a read error; the protein shown here comes from the DNA. This chain joins TRDV3 and TRDJ2; TRDD3 agrees at 12 bases. CDR3 size: 14 residues. Germline lookup yields CDR1 TVYSNPD and CDR2 GDNSRS (reference sequence). Here the CDR3 reads CAFKVLGDTVQLFF. DNA for the CDR3: TGTGCCTTTAAAGTACTGGGGGATACAGTACAACTCTTCTTT.

This clone qualifies as medium-sized. A much larger clone sits a single nucleotide away, making a read error possible. This chain joins TRAV29/DV5 and TRDJ1, with no clear D. Trimming shortened V by 0 bases and J by 2 bases, and 23 bases separated the two germline ends. The CDR3 is made up of 18 amino acids. Germline V gives CDR1 NSMFDY, CDR2 ISSIKDK. In DNA, the CDR3 is TGTGCAGCAAGCGATGGACATAGACGAGAGGGGTGTACCGATAAACTCATCTTT. Its translation is CAASDGHRREGCTDKLIF. Together with reference TRAV29/DV5 and TRDJ1, the CDR3 gives the full variable domain: DQQVKQNSPSLSVQEGRISILNCDYTNSMFDYFLWYKKYPAEGPTFLISISSIKDKNEDGRFTVFLNKSAKHLSLHIVPSQPGDSAVYFCAASDGHRREGCTDKLIFGKGTRVTVEP.

The sample holds a few counts of this clone. A read error is the likely source, as a far larger clone sits one nucleotide away. Other nucleotide sequences in the sample specify the same CDR3. V usage is TRDV2 and J usage is TRDJ3, with a tentative D call TRDD3 (6 bases). Germline V gene sequence: CDR1 GEAIGNYY, CDR2 EKD. This CDR3 has 19 residues. The CDR3 protein is CACDTLLGLSSWDTRQMFF. CDR3 DNA: TGTGCCTGTGACACCCTACTGGGTTTAAGCTCCTGGGACACCCGACAGATGTTCTTC.